The 14 T cell receptor beta chains below all came from one sample that was sequenced in a study of blood T cell repertoires in COVID-19. Only in-frame clones appear in the TCRdb table, and some are missing; sequencing was by immunoSEQ multiplex PCR. The table has roughly 140,000 clones, about 90% seen once. What was sequenced was PBMCs or T cells enriched from blood (not recorded which). The receptors stem from a man aged 60 to 69 who had recovered from COVID-19.

This clone was detected once. The V and J genes are TRBV2 and TRBJ2-2, with 7 bases that match TRBD2. CDR1 and CDR2 (germline): SNHLY, FYNNEI. This CDR3 has 13 residues. With 6 bases clipped from V and 8 bases from J, the junction kept 6 bases outside the gene matches. Here the CDR3 reads CASSGLVAGELFF. The CDR3 nucleotides read TGTGCCAGCAGCGGACTAGTAGCGGGGGAGCTGTTTTTT.

This clone came up once. The rearrangement uses TRBV5-4 and TRBJ1-3; 8 nucleotides match TRBD1. The V segment lost 4 bases and the J segment 0 bases; nucleotides outside the gene matches: 6. CDR1 is SGHNT, CDR2 YYREEE, per germline (reference sequence). This CDR3 has 16 residues. In DNA, the CDR3 is TGTGCCAGCAGCCCGGGACAGGCACGCTCTGGAAACACCATATATTTT. Residues: CASSPGQARSGNTIYF.

The CDR3 is CASSHGSPNEQFF. The CDR3, as DNA: TGTGCCAGCAGTCATGGCTCGCCCAATGAGCAGTTCTTC. The chain couples TRBV27 to TRBJ2-1; D not resolved. Germline-derived CDR1 and CDR2 are MNHEY and SMNVEV (reference sequence). The CDR3 is 13 residues long. Trimming pared 5 bases from V and 6 bases from J, leaving 11 bases between.

This clone appeared a few times. V usage is TRBV10-2 and J usage is TRBJ2-7; TRBD1 matches 8 bases. Trimming removed 8 bases from V and 5 bases from J; junction bases left unmatched: 5. CDR1 is WSHSY and CDR2 is SAAADI in the germline V gene. The CDR3 is made up of 12 amino acids. CDR3 region: CASGQGGDEQYF. In nucleotides, the CDR3 is TGCGCCAGCGGACAGGGTGGGGACGAGCAGTACTTC.

The V gene is TRBV3-1 (or the pseudogene TRBV3-2), the J gene TRBJ2-7; TRBD2 agrees at 7 bases. The CDR3 length is 15 residues. The germline CDR1 and CDR2 sequences are LGHDT and YNNKEL (reference sequence). V shed 4 bases, J shed 1 base, and the junction held 7 bases outside the gene matches. This chain's CDR3 is CASSPLGGSSYEQYF. CDR3 DNA sequence: TGTGCCAGCAGCCCCCTAGGCGGGAGTTCCTACGAGCAGTACTTC.

The V call is TRBV13, the J call TRBJ2-7, with a weak D call TRBD1 (6 bases). Between the trimmed V and J ends, which lost 4 bases and 0 bases, there was a span of 13 bases. The CDR3 consists of 15 residues. Germline V CDR1 and CDR2: PRHDT, FYEKMQ (reference sequence). In nucleotides, the CDR3 is TGTGCCAGCAGCTCCCGGACAGCTATCTCCTACGAGCAGTACTTC. It yields the protein CASSSRTAISYEQYF.

The genes are TRBV5-6 and TRBJ2-3, with D possibly matching TRBD2 (5 bases). The CDR3 sequence is 14 residues long. Germline assignment: CDR1 SGHDT and CDR2 YYEEEE. V lost 0 bases and J 7 bases, leaving 12 bases between the germline ends. This chain's CDR3 is CASSLGGSGYTQYF. In DNA form, the CDR3 reads TGTGCCAGCAGCTTGGGAGGGAGTGGGTATACGCAGTATTTT.

The chain's CDR3 is CASSEDPQGASDTQYF. For the CDR3, the DNA is TGCGCCAGCTCAGAAGACCCACAGGGGGCCTCAGATACGCAGTATTTT. The chain uses TRBV5-1 and TRBJ2-3, with 9 bases matching TRBD1. V lost 7 bases, J lost 4 bases, and 13 bases stayed unmatched. Germline loops: CDR1 SGHRS, CDR2 YFSETQ. The CDR3 is made up of 16 amino acids.

The chain employs TRBV3-1 (or the pseudogene TRBV3-2) and TRBJ1-2; D gene unclear. V lost 1 base and J lost 1, with 4 bases in between. This CDR3 has 13 amino acids. From germline, CDR1 is LGHDT and CDR2 YNNKEL (reference sequence). For the CDR3, the DNA is TGTGCCAGCAGCCAAGGCGGTAACTATGGCTACACCTTC. Residues: CASSQGGNYGYTF.

There are a few counts of this clone. The chain carries TRBV12-3 or TRBV12-4 and TRBJ1-2, with 9 positions matching TRBD1. This CDR3 comprises 13 residues. The V and J ends lost 6 bases and 8 bases, in that order; junction bases with no gene match: 7. This CDR3 is CASSPGTGSGYTF. The DNA for the CDR3 is TGTGCCAGCAGCCCCGGGACAGGGAGCGGCTACACCTTC.

The sample holds a few counts of this clone. The chain employs TRBV5-1 and TRBJ1-6; 7 bases are a match to TRBD1. With 4 bases clipped from V and 7 bases from J, the junction kept 8 bases outside the gene matches. Germline lookup yields CDR1 SGHRS and CDR2 YFSETQ. CDR3 length equals 15 residues. CDR3: CASSGTGQFNSPLHF. The CDR3 region has the DNA TGCGCCAGCAGCGGAACGGGACAGTTCAATTCACCCCTCCACTTT.

This rearrangement joins TRBV6-5 to TRBJ2-7; D gene uncertain. CDR3 length: 14 amino acids. Trimming pared 6 bases from V and 2 bases from J, leaving 14 bases between. CDR1 and CDR2 (germline): MNHEY, SVGAGI. This CDR3 reads CASSYGERAYEQYF. The CDR3 nucleotides read TGTGCCAGCAGCTACGGAGAAAGAGCCTACGAGCAGTACTTC.

The chain links TRBV6-5 to TRBJ1-3; 7 nucleotides agree with TRBD1. Germline-derived CDR1 and CDR2 are MNHEY and SVGAGI. After removal of 0 bases from V and 0 bases from J, the junction contained 2 bases not matched to a gene. This CDR3 is built from 16 residues. CDR3 amino acids: CASSYSGTVSGNTIYF. DNA of the CDR3: TGTGCCAGCAGTTACTCCGGGACAGTCTCTGGAAACACCATATATTTT.

This chain joins TRBV5-1 and TRBJ2-1; no clear D. The CDR3 has 11 residues. V shed 0 bases and J shed 7 bases, with 2 bases lying between them. Germline CDR1 and CDR2: SGHRS and YFSETQ. Written as DNA, the CDR3 is TGCGCCAGCAGCTTGGCGAATGAGCAGTTCTTC. Protein sequence: CASSLANEQFF.